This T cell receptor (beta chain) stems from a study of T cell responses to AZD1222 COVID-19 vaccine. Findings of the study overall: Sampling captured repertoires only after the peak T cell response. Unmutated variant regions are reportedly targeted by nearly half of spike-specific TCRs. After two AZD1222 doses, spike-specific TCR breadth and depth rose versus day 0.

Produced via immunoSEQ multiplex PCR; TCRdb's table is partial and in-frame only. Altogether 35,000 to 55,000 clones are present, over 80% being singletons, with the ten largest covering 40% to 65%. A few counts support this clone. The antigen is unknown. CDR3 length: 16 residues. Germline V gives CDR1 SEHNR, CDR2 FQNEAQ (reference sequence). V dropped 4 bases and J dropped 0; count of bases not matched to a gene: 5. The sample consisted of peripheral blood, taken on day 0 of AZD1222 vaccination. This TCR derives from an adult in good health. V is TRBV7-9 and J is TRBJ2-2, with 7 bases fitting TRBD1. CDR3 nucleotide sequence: TGTGCCAGCAGCTCTCGACAGGGAGCGAACACCGGGGAGCTGTTTTTT. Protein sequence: CASSSRQGANTGELFF.